What follows is one T cell receptor (beta chain) and its context. What antigen it recognizes has not been identified. No base quality values were provided; no much bigger clone lies one nucleotide off. The sample is drawn from a study of response to subunit inactivated influenza vaccine (dated by TCRdb to the late 2010s). As for the study more broadly: Deep quantitative profiling of the T cell receptor repertoire was used in the study to follow responses to a trivalent subunit inactivated influenza vaccine.

Trimming at the junction amounts to 7 bases on V and 6 bases on J, and the germline ends lie 10 bases apart. The CDR3 measures 11 amino acids from cysteine to phenylalanine. Only the CDR3 region is kept as DNA, spanning 33 bases read in frame from base 1. CDR1 and CDR2 are drawn from the germline V gene: SQVTM, ANQGSEA. Findings and caveats that apply to the study as a whole: According to the authors, only a limited number of new T cells may be recruited by each seasonal influenza vaccination.

Libraries were made using RT-PCR. Sequenced on an Illumina HiSeq 2500. The raw public reads went through TCRdb reprocessing: fastp at Q25, MiXCR clone calling, in-frame beta chains kept. Duplicate CDR3 protein sequences are folded into a single record with the most common DNA and genes. The sample table shows just over 300,000 distinct CDR3 sequences, and around 22% are seen once. The ten most abundant clones make up about a tenth of the sample. The sample was PBMCs from blood, taken about 20 months after vaccination. This clonotype was obtained from a man aged 50 to 69 who received an inactivated influenza vaccine. Donor details come from another sample of the same person, matched by shared clones. The chain is assembled from TRBV29-1 and TRBJ2-1; the D segment could be TRBD1, given 6 matching bases. Here is the DNA: TGCAGCGACAAACAGGGCAATGAGCAGTTCTTC. The resulting protein is CSDKQGNEQFF.